This T cell receptor beta chain emerged from a study of cytomegalovirus exposure and HLA in healthy donors. This clone was found once. The sample contains more than one DNA sequence encoding this CDR3. Primers for the PCR totalled 60 Vbeta and 13 Jbeta. Profiling relied on immunoSEQ multiplex PCR, and the TCRdb table lists in-frame clones only, not all of them. The sample lists about 130,000 clones, over 60% seen once, with approximately 4.2% in the top ten. Trimming removed 3 bases from V and 1 base from J; junction bases left unmatched: 3. Germline lookup yields CDR1 LNHDA and CDR2 SQIVND (reference sequence). This CDR3 contains 15 residues.

The receptor was derived from a male donor in good health and CMV-seropositive. Sequencing input: PBMCs. The chain recombines TRBV19 with TRBJ2-3; 8 bases match TRBD2. In DNA form, the CDR3 reads TGTGCCAGTAGTATCGGACTAGCACGCACAGATACGCAGTATTTT. Amino acid sequence: CASSIGLARTDTQYF. Variable domain in full (rest from reference TRBV19 and TRBJ2-3): DGGITQSPKYLFRKEGQNVTLSCEQNLNHDAMYWYRQDPGQGLRLIYYSQIVNDFQKGDIAEGYSVSREKKESFPLTVTSAQKNPTAFYLCASSIGLARTDTQYFGPGTRLTVL.